A selection of T cell receptor beta chains follows, all from one sample in a study of cytomegalovirus exposure and HLA in healthy donors. The method was immunoSEQ multiplex PCR; TCRdb's version includes in-frame clones alone and lacks a portion of them. The table lists roughly 82,000 clones, 60% to 80% of them singletons, with approximately 5.7% in the top ten. Sequenced: PBMCs. The source is a woman aged 50 to 65 in good health and CMV-seropositive. Both conserved end residues are part of each CDR3. D genes are given only for firm matches. Some rows have no size entry. The others give once, few or many, or a class for an expanded clone.

length,size,V,D,J,DNA,CDR3
15,once,TRBV6-5,TRBD1,TRBJ2-2,TGTGCCAGCAGTTCGCGACAGGGGGCAGGCGGGGAGCTGTTTTTT,CASSSRQGAGGELFF
13,few,TRBV2,-,TRBJ1-4,TGTGCCAGCAGTCGCCAGAATAATGAAAAACTGTTTTTT,CASSRQNNEKLFF
13,-,TRBV10-3,TRBD1,TRBJ2-1,TGTGCCATCACCTCCGACAGGGGAAATGAGCAGTTCTTC,CAITSDRGNEQFF
13,-,TRBV28,-,TRBJ1-3,TGTGCCAGCAGTTTAACTGCTGGAAACACCATATATTTT,CASSLTAGNTIYF
15,-,TRBV6-5,TRBD1,TRBJ1-5,TGTGCCAGCAGGCCCGGGACAGTTAGCAATCAGCCCCAGCATTTT,CASRPGTVSNQPQHF
15,-,TRBV29-1,TRBD1,TRBJ2-7,TGCAGCGTTGGTCCCGGGACAGGGAGAGGTCACGAGCAGTACTTC,CSVGPGTGRGHEQYF
13,-,TRBV7-7,TRBD2,TRBJ2-1,TGTGCTAGCAGCTTTAGCGGGACCAATGAGCAGTTCTTC,CASSFSGTNEQFF
16,-,TRBV7-9,TRBD2,TRBJ2-2,TGTGCCAGCAGCCATCCGAGGGCAGGGAGGGTCGGGGAGCTGTTTTTT,CASSHPRAGRVGELFF
18,-,TRBV18,TRBD2,TRBJ2-1,TGTGCCAGCTCACCAACTAGCGGGAGGTCCCCGTTTTACAATGAGCAGTTCTTC,CASSPTSGRSPFYNEQFF
16,-,TRBV10-2,TRBD1,TRBJ2-5,TGCGCCAGCAGTCCCGGGACAGGGGGCGTTCTGAAGACCCAGTACTTC,CASSPGTGGVLKTQYF
14,once,TRBV29-1,TRBD2,TRBJ2-1,TGCAGCTCCCCCGTGGGAGGGGCCACCAATGAGCAGTTCTTC,CSSPVGGATNEQFF
14,-,TRBV4-1,-,TRBJ2-7,TGCGCCAGCAGCCAAGATGCAGGGGCCTACGAGCAGTACTTC,CASSQDAGAYEQYF
15,-,TRBV5-6,TRBD2,TRBJ2-1,TGTGCCAGCAGCTTCCCTAGCGGGGACTACAATGAGCAGTTCTTC,CASSFPSGDYNEQFF
15,-,TRBV11-3,TRBD2,TRBJ2-7,TGTGCCAGCAGCTTAGGGGGTAGCGGGGCCTTCGAGCAGTACTTC,CASSLGGSGAFEQYF
15,-,TRBV30,-,TRBJ2-3,TGTGCCTGGAGTGTAGGTAGCGGTAGATCAGATACGCAGTATTTT,CAWSVGSGRSDTQYF
12,-,TRBV11-2,-,TRBJ2-7,TGTGCCAGCAATAGTGTCTCCTACGAGCAGTACTTC,CASNSVSYEQYF
15,-,TRBV4-2,TRBD1,TRBJ2-2,TGTGCCAGCAGCCATGGGGACAGGGATGCCGGGGAGCTGTTTTTT,CASSHGDRDAGELFF
16,-,TRBV9,-,TRBJ2-5,TGTGCCAGCAGCGCCTCGATCGGGCGGGGACAAGAGACCCAGTACTTC,CASSASIGRGQETQYF
16,-,TRBV27,TRBD2,TRBJ2-5,TGTGCCAGCAGTTTAAGTTCCGGGAGGGGCCAGGAGACCCAGTACTTC,CASSLSSGRGQETQYF
14,-,TRBV5-1,TRBD1,TRBJ1-2,TGCGCCAGCAGCTTGGGAGACAGGGAATCAGCCTACACCTTC,CASSLGDRESAYTF
15,once,TRBV7-9,TRBD2,TRBJ2-1,TGTGCCAGCACCGGACTAGCGGGAGGGCCTGGGGAGCAGTTCTTC,CASTGLAGGPGEQFF
11,-,TRBV11-1,-,TRBJ2-4,TGTGCCAGCAGCTTACGGGACATTCAGTACTTC,CASSLRDIQYF
12,-,TRBV6-1,-,TRBJ1-1,TGTGCCAGCAGCCAGACAGGATATGAAGCTTTCTTT,CASSQTGYEAFF
15,-,TRBV2,TRBD2,TRBJ2-1,TGTGCCAGCTCTGGGAGGACTAGCGACTACAATGAGCAGTTCTTC,CASSGRTSDYNEQFF
15,few,TRBV27,-,TRBJ1-2,TGTGCCAGCAGTTTAGATCCCCGGGGTAACTATGGCTACACCTTC,CASSLDPRGNYGYTF
14,-,TRBV27,TRBD2,TRBJ2-3,TGTGCCAGCAGACTAGCGGGAGGGCCAGATACGCAGTATTTT,CASRLAGGPDTQYF
15,-,TRBV28,-,TRBJ1-1,TGTGCCAGCAGTTTGTCAGGGCTGGCCCGCACTGAAGCTTTCTTT,CASSLSGLARTEAFF
14,-,TRBV28,TRBD1,TRBJ2-3,TGTGCCAGCAGTTTAGCCGGGAGACAGGGGTCGCAGTATTTT,CASSLAGRQGSQYF
11,-,TRBV6-5,-,TRBJ1-3,TGTGCCAGCAGCCTAGGCAACACCATATATTTT,CASSLGNTIYF